Each of the 21 T cell receptor beta chains below was sequenced from the same sample in a study of response to subunit inactivated influenza vaccine. Using its own MiXCR run on the RT-PCR reads, TCRdb lists one record per CDR3 protein. Altogether 630,000 or so distinct CDR3 sequences are present, 15% to 19% being singletons, with the ten largest covering roughly 11%. The sequencing here drew on PBMCs from blood, taken 11 to 12 days after vaccination. The receptors shown here come from a man between 50 and 59 years old who received an inactivated influenza vaccine.

This clonotype has a handful of counts. This sequence joins TRBV11-2 and TRBJ2-4; D is unresolved. The V and J ends lost 5 bases and 5 bases respectively, with 7 bases between them. CDR1 is SGHAT and CDR2 is FQNNGV in the germline V gene. This CDR3 is built from 12 residues. The CDR3 region is CASSTMENIQYF. CDR3 in DNA: TGTGCCAGCAGCACGATGGAAAACATTCAGTACTTC.

This chain links TRBV6-2 or TRBV6-3 with TRBJ2-5, with 15 nucleotides matching TRBD2. V lost 6 bases, J lost 5 bases, and 7 bases stayed unmatched. Germline loops: CDR1 MNHEY, CDR2 SVGEGT. This CDR3 is 16 amino acids long. Here the CDR3 DNA reads TGTGCCAGCAGGTTGGGACTAGCGGGGGGTCGGGAGACCCAGTACTTC. This encodes CASRLGLAGGRETQYF.

This clonotype was detected many times. The CDR3 DNA reads as TGCGCCAGCAGGGCACAGGTTGGGGATTCACCCCTCCACTTT. The encoded protein is CASRAQVGDSPLHF. The chain joins TRBV5-1 to TRBJ1-6, with a tentative D call TRBD1 (5 bases). The CDR3 is 14 amino acids. With 5 bases removed from V and 8 bases from J, the gap between germline ends came to 14 bases. Germline V gene lookup returns CDR1 SGHRS and CDR2 YFSETQ.

The J gene is TRBJ2-2, the V gene TRBV9; D unresolved. V was pared by 0 bases and J by 3 bases, with 9 bases between. The CDR3 contains 15 residues. Looked up from germline, CDR1 is SGDLS and CDR2 is YYNGEE. CDR3 sequence (DNA): TGTGCCAGCAGCGTAGCGGGCCAGTACACCGGGGAGCTGTTTTTT. Its protein is CASSVAGQYTGELFF.

The gene calls are TRBV3-1 and TRBJ1-2, with a weak D call TRBD1 (5 bases). The CDR3 runs to 13 residues. CDR1 is LGHDT and CDR2 is YNNKEL in the germline V gene (reference sequence). V shed 1 base and J shed 6 bases, with 9 bases lying between them. As DNA, the CDR3 is TGTGCCAGCAGCCAAGTGGGGCACGATGGCTACACCTTC. Translated: CASSQVGHDGYTF.

Only a few counts were recorded for this clonotype. The junction departs from germline at one end; a sequencing error may be responsible. The rearrangement links TRBV3-1 to TRBJ1-1; D is perhaps TRBD1 (5 bases). Germline CDR1 reads LGHDT; CDR2 reads YNNKEL (reference sequence). CDR3 length: 13 amino acids. CDR3 in DNA: TGTGCCAGCAGACAAGGTCGTCAGGGTCAAGCTTTCTTT. Protein sequence: CASRQGRQGQAFF.

This clonotype has more than one count but fewer than ten. In nucleotides, the CDR3 is TGTGCCAGCAGCCAAGGACGGGAACCCCTCCACTTT. It translates to CASSQGREPLHF. The chain recombines TRBV3-1 with TRBJ1-6; the D is unclear. Germline V gene data show CDR1 as LGHDT and CDR2 as YNNKEL (reference sequence). The CDR3 covers 12 residues. V was pared by 1 base and J by 12 bases, with 7 bases between. Together with reference TRBV3-1 and TRBJ1-6, the CDR3 gives the full variable domain: DTAVSQTPKYLVTQMGNDKSIKCEQNLGHDTMYWYKQDSKKFLKIMFSYNNKELIINETVPNRFSPKSPDKAHLNLHINSLELGDSAVYFCASSQGREPLHFGNGTRLTVT.

The gene calls are TRBV20-1 and TRBJ2-3, with TRBD1 matching over 8 bases. The CDR3 has 12 amino acids. Per germline, CDR1 DFQATT and CDR2 SNEGSKA (reference sequence). With V trimmed by 6 bases and J by 3 bases, 2 bases remained unmatched. CDR3 sequence reads: CSAGQGTDTQYF. The CDR3 DNA follows: TGCAGTGCAGGACAGGGAACAGATACGCAGTATTTT.

This clonotype was observed a few times. The chain combines TRBV25-1 with TRBJ2-3; 9 positions match TRBD2. Looked up from germline, CDR1 is MGHDK and CDR2 is SYGVNS. This CDR3 has 16 amino acids. V was pared by 4 bases and J by 5 bases, with 10 bases of the junction left unmatched. The CDR3 nucleotides are TGTGCCAGCAGTGGGGGCGAGGTAGCGGGAGTAGATACGCAGTATTTT. It codes for CASSGGEVAGVDTQYF.

V gene TRBV5-1 combines with J gene TRBJ2-2; 14 bases are shared with TRBD2. Per germline, CDR1 SGHRS and CDR2 YFSETQ. V lost 4 bases to trimming and J lost 2 bases; unmatched junction nucleotides: 4. The CDR3 totals 17 residues. This CDR3 reads CASSPGLAGVNTGELFF. The DNA for the CDR3 is TGCGCCAGCAGCCCGGGACTAGCGGGAGTCAACACCGGGGAGCTGTTTTTT.

This clonotype was picked up a small number of times. The chain employs TRBV9 and TRBJ2-1, with D uncertain. The V gene's germline CDR1 is SGDLS and CDR2 YYNGEE. CDR3 length: 15 amino acids. Trimming removed 4 bases at V and 6 bases at J, with 17 bases between. The CDR3 sequence is CASSPLTGPGNEQFF. CDR3 in DNA: TGTGCCAGCAGCCCCCTAACGGGTCCCGGCAATGAGCAGTTCTTC.

The chain recombines TRBV11-2 with TRBJ2-1, with TRBD2 as a possible D gene (5 bases). The germline V gene encodes CDR1 SGHAT and CDR2 FQNNGV. V was clipped by 1 base and J by 12 bases, with 10 bases between them. This CDR3 contains 12 residues. The CDR3 nucleotides are TGTGCCAGCAGCTTAGTGGGAGCGCGGCAGTTCTTC. It translates to CASSLVGARQFF.

This clonotype appeared a few times. The chain recombines TRBV20-1 with TRBJ2-3; 10 bases are shared with TRBD2. V lost 0 bases and J lost 4; bases outside the gene matches: 7. CDR1 and CDR2 (germline): DFQATT, SNEGSKA (reference sequence). The length of the CDR3 is 16 residues. CDR3 DNA sequence: TGCAGTGCTAGAGATCTCCTAGCGGGGGAAGCAGATACGCAGTATTTT. It codes for CSARDLLAGEADTQYF.

This clonotype was counted only a few times. V usage is TRBV4-1 and J usage is TRBJ1-2; 7 bases map to TRBD1. The CDR3 runs 16 residues. With 2 bases clipped from V and 5 bases from J, the junction kept 11 bases outside the gene matches. Germline CDR1 is MGHRA and CDR2 is YSYEKL. CDR3 nucleotides: TGCGCCAGCAGCCAATCGGACAGGATAACGACATATGGCTACACCTTC. Translated, it gives CASSQSDRITTYGYTF.

In its sample, this clonotype was seen a few times. The rearrangement links TRBV6-6 to TRBJ1-4; D call uncertain. The CDR3 contains 12 residues. CDR1 and CDR2 from the germline V gene are MNHNY and SVGAGI (reference sequence). V lost 0 bases and J lost 17, with 13 bases in between. This CDR3 is CASSYSGVNCFF. In nucleotides, the CDR3 is TGTGCCAGCAGTTACTCCGGGGTTAATTGTTTTTTT.

This clonotype has at least ten counts. The chain joins TRBV4-1 to TRBJ1-6; D gene uncertain. Germline V gene lookup returns CDR1 MGHRA and CDR2 YSYEKL. V lost 1 base to trimming and J lost 13 bases, with 8 bases between them. This CDR3 comprises 12 residues. The CDR3 loop reads CASSQGLWPLHF. CDR3 bases: TGCGCCAGCAGCCAAGGCCTCTGGCCCCTCCACTTT.

Of note for this clonotype: A single base separates this from a much larger clone, so it may be a read error. J is TRBJ2-3 and V is TRBV5-1; D call uncertain. Germline V lookup: CDR1 SGHRS, CDR2 YFSETQ. Deletions cut 5 bases from V and 2 bases from J, with 15 bases between. The CDR3 contains 15 residues. The CDR3 region is CASSPQGSHTDTQYF. The CDR3 region has the DNA TGCGCCAGCAGTCCACAAGGCAGCCACACAGATACGCAGTATTTT.

The chain carries TRBV30 and TRBJ2-7; D possibly uses TRBD1 or TRBD2 (5 bases each). From germline, CDR1 is GTSNPN and CDR2 SVGIG (reference sequence). This CDR3 is built from 14 residues. V was trimmed by 3 bases and J by 0 bases, leaving 12 bases between them. The CDR3 loop is CAWSADSGSYEQYF. The CDR3 region has the DNA TGTGCCTGGAGCGCCGACAGCGGCTCCTACGAGCAGTACTTC.

CDR3 residues: CASSLASAGGAGYGYTF. CDR3 nucleotide sequence: TGTGCCAGCAGCTTAGCATCCGCAGGGGGCGCCGGCTATGGCTACACCTTC. This chain uses TRBV7-2 with TRBJ1-2; 8 nucleotides line up with TRBD1. Per the germline V gene, CDR1 is SGHTA and CDR2 is FQGNSA. The junction had 10 bases not matched to a gene; V was cut back by 0 bases and J by 4 bases. This CDR3 comprises 17 residues. Full variable domain (missing parts from reference TRBV7-2 and TRBJ1-2): GAGVSQSPSNKVTEKGKDVELRCDPISGHTALYWYRQSLGQGLEFLIYFQGNSAPDKSGLPSDRFSAERTGGSVSTLTIQRTQQEDSAVYLCASSLASAGGAGYGYTFGSGTRLTVV.

The table lists this clonotype with many counts. The chain combines TRBV18 with TRBJ2-5; 7 positions match TRBD1. Germline CDR1 reads KGHSH; CDR2 reads LQKENI. The trim removed 4 bases at V and 1 base at J, leaving 0 bases unmatched. The CDR3 runs to 13 residues. The CDR3 loop reads CASSQGAQETQYF. Written as DNA, the CDR3 is TGTGCCAGCTCACAGGGGGCCCAAGAGACCCAGTACTTC. Supplemented by reference TRBV18 and TRBJ2-5, the full variable domain reads NAGVMQNPRHLVRRRGQEARLRCSPMKGHSHVYWYRQLPEEGLKFMVYLQKENIIDESGMPKERFSAEFPKEGPSILRIQQVVRGDSAAYFCASSQGAQETQYFGPGTRLLVL.

V usage is TRBV5-5 and J usage is TRBJ1-1; D might be TRBD1 (5 bases). Germline loops: CDR1 SGHKS, CDR2 YYEKEE (reference sequence). The CDR3 spans 17 residues. Trimming took 0 bases from V and 1 from J, leaving 16 bases between them. The chain's CDR3 is CASSLAIVGQTNTEAFF. In DNA, the CDR3 is TGTGCCAGCAGCTTGGCCATTGTAGGACAAACGAACACTGAAGCTTTCTTT.